This TCR beta chain comes out of a study of blood T cell repertoires in COVID-19. For the study at large: Recovered participants had two consecutive negative NP/OP PCR tests, healthcare professional clearance, or symptom resolution. Sample material is recorded as cDNA or gDNA derived from T cells, B-cell-depleted T cells, or PBMCs.

Germline CDR1 and CDR2: SGHTA and FQGNSA. Trimming cost V 2 bases and J 2 bases; bases outside gene matches: 1. This CDR3 has 16 residues. Libraries were prepared by immunoSEQ multiplex PCR; TCRdb keeps only in-frame clonotypes and omits some of them. The table has approximately 250,000 clones, 88% seen once; the top ten hold around 2%. Sequencing was done on a sample of PBMCs or T cells enriched from blood (not recorded which). This rearrangement joins TRBV7-2 to TRBJ2-6, with 9 positions matching TRBD1. This clonotype originated in a woman aged 60-75 years in a cohort exposed to, infected with or recovered from COVID-19 (not recorded which). As DNA, the CDR3 is TGTGCCAGCAGCTTAACAGGGGGCCCTGGGGCCAACGTCCTGACTTTC. Translating it yields CASSLTGGPGANVLTF.